The 10 T cell receptor beta chains below were found in one sample sequenced in a study of control samples from healthy donors and cancer patients. Using immunoSEQ multiplex PCR, the repertoire was profiled, and TCRdb retains in-frame clones only, with some absent. This sample has fewer than 85,000 clones, with about 91% found just once. Sequencing input: blood. These receptors were collected from a middle-aged man in good health.

V usage is TRBV18 and J usage is TRBJ2-2, with D perhaps matching TRBD1 (5 bases). The V end was cut by 2 bases, the J end by 5 bases, with 6 bases between. Germline CDR1 is KGHSH and CDR2 is LQKENI. The CDR3 spans 13 residues. The CDR3 reads CASSPSGTGELFF. CDR3 bases: TGTGCCAGCTCACCATCAGGGACCGGGGAGCTGTTTTTT.

For this clone: Sequence at one end of the junction differs from germline and may be a read error. This chain joins TRBV3-1 (or the pseudogene TRBV3-2) and TRBJ2-7; D is unresolved. The germline V gene encodes CDR1 LGHDT and CDR2 YNNKEL (reference sequence). This CDR3 is 14 amino acids long. Here the CDR3 reads CAGSQSGRSYEQYF. The CDR3 DNA sequence: TGTGCCGGCAGCCAATCGGGTCGCTCCTACGAGCAGTACTTC.

V and J are TRBV28 and TRBJ2-4; D could derive from TRBD1 or TRBD2 (5 bases each). The CDR3 is 15 residues long. V lost 2 bases, J lost 1 base, and 9 bases lay in between. CDR1 is MDHEN and CDR2 is SYDVKM in the germline V gene. In DNA form, the CDR3 reads TGTGCCAGCAGTTTAGGGGGAATGGCCAAAAACATTCAGTACTTC. The encoded protein is CASSLGGMAKNIQYF.

The rearrangement joins TRBV9 to TRBJ2-1; weak D call: TRBD2 (7 bases). Trimming cost V 0 bases and J 10 bases, with 14 bases left between them. In germline, CDR1 is SGDLS, CDR2 YYNGEE. CDR3 size: 14 residues. The CDR3 loop reads CASSVVPGGGEQFF. CDR3 sequence (DNA): TGTGCCAGCAGCGTAGTGCCGGGGGGCGGCGAGCAGTTCTTC.

The chain employs TRBV6-2 or TRBV6-3 and TRBJ1-5, with D perhaps matching TRBD1 (6 bases). The CDR3 has 13 residues. V was trimmed by 1 base and J by 7 bases, leaving 8 bases between them. Germline-derived CDR1 and CDR2 are MNHEY and SVGEGT. The chain's CDR3 is CASSYWGAQPQHF. The CDR3 DNA follows: TGTGCCAGCAGTTACTGGGGGGCCCAGCCCCAGCATTTT.

J is TRBJ1-4 and V is TRBV7-9, with D maybe TRBD1 (5 bases). V gave up 2 bases and J gave up 3 bases, with 16 bases separating them. The germline V gene has CDR1 SEHNR and CDR2 FQNEAQ (reference sequence). CDR3 size: 17 residues. The CDR3 DNA sequence: TGTGCCAGCAGCTTATGGTCAGGGAGTGGAGCTAATGAAAAACTGTTTTTT. Amino acid sequence: CASSLWSGSGANEKLFF.

The rearrangement uses TRBV24-1 and TRBJ2-2, with 7 nucleotides matching TRBD2. In germline, CDR1 is KGHDR, CDR2 SFDVKD. The CDR3 sequence is 15 residues long. The V gene end was trimmed by 9 bases and the J gene end by 6 bases; junction bases not matched to a gene: 12. The DNA of the CDR3 is TGTGCCACCCGACCCCACGCGGGGGATTCCGGGGAGCTGTTTTTT. As protein: CATRPHAGDSGELFF.

This rearrangement joins TRBV18 to TRBJ1-2, with 7 nucleotides matching TRBD1. The V gene end was trimmed by 6 bases and the J gene end by 5 bases; junction bases not matched to a gene: 12. Germline-derived CDR1 and CDR2 are KGHSH and LQKENI. The CDR3 covers 15 residues. CDR3 region: CASSIVDRVFYGYTF. As DNA, the CDR3 is TGTGCCAGCTCGATAGTCGACAGGGTATTTTATGGCTACACCTTC.

This clone has a handful of counts. J is TRBJ1-5 and V is TRBV7-6; a weak D match, TRBD1 (6 bases). Trimming took 1 base from V and 5 from J, leaving 18 bases between them. There are 17 residues in the CDR3. The germline gives CDR1 SGHVS, CDR2 FNYEAQ. The CDR3 DNA reads TGTGCCAGCAGCTTAGTAGAGGGGGGGACCCTCGATCAGCCCCAGCATTTT. This gives the protein CASSLVEGGTLDQPQHF.

V is TRBV27 and J is TRBJ1-4, with 7 bases aligning to TRBD1. The CDR3 contains 14 residues. Germline trimming cut 8 bases from V and 5 bases from J; bases unmatched to any gene: 8. From germline, CDR1 is MNHEY and CDR2 SMNVEV (reference sequence). The CDR3 region has the DNA TGTGCCAGCGGTAAGACAGGGCCGAATGAAAAACTGTTTTTT. Translated: CASGKTGPNEKLFF.